This TCR beta chain originates from a study of T cell changes during pregnancy in multiple sclerosis. The protocol was immunoSEQ multiplex PCR, while the TCRdb copy is restricted to in-frame clones and leaves out a portion. The table includes about 17,000 clones, 84% detected once. The CDR3 consists of 15 residues. CDR1 and CDR2 (germline): SNHLY, FYNNEI. The trim removed 5 bases at V and 6 bases at J, leaving 8 bases unmatched. The clonotype originates from a female donor in good health, enrolled as a control in a pregnancy study. The J gene is TRBJ2-3, the V gene TRBV2; 10 bases are a match to TRBD2. This sample comprised CD8+ T cells from peripheral blood mononuclear cells, obtained in the second trimester of pregnancy. The CDR3 nucleotides read TGTGCCAGCAGTCCAGCGGGGGGGCGGGTTGATACGCAGTATTTT. The encoded protein is CASSPAGGRVDTQYF. Full variable domain (missing parts from reference TRBV2 and TRBJ2-3): EPEVTQTPSHQVTQMGQEVILRCVPISNHLYFYWYRQILGQKVEFLVSFYNNEISEKSEIFDDQFSVERPDGSNFTLKIRSTKLEDSAMYFCASSPAGGRVDTQYFGPGTRLTVL.